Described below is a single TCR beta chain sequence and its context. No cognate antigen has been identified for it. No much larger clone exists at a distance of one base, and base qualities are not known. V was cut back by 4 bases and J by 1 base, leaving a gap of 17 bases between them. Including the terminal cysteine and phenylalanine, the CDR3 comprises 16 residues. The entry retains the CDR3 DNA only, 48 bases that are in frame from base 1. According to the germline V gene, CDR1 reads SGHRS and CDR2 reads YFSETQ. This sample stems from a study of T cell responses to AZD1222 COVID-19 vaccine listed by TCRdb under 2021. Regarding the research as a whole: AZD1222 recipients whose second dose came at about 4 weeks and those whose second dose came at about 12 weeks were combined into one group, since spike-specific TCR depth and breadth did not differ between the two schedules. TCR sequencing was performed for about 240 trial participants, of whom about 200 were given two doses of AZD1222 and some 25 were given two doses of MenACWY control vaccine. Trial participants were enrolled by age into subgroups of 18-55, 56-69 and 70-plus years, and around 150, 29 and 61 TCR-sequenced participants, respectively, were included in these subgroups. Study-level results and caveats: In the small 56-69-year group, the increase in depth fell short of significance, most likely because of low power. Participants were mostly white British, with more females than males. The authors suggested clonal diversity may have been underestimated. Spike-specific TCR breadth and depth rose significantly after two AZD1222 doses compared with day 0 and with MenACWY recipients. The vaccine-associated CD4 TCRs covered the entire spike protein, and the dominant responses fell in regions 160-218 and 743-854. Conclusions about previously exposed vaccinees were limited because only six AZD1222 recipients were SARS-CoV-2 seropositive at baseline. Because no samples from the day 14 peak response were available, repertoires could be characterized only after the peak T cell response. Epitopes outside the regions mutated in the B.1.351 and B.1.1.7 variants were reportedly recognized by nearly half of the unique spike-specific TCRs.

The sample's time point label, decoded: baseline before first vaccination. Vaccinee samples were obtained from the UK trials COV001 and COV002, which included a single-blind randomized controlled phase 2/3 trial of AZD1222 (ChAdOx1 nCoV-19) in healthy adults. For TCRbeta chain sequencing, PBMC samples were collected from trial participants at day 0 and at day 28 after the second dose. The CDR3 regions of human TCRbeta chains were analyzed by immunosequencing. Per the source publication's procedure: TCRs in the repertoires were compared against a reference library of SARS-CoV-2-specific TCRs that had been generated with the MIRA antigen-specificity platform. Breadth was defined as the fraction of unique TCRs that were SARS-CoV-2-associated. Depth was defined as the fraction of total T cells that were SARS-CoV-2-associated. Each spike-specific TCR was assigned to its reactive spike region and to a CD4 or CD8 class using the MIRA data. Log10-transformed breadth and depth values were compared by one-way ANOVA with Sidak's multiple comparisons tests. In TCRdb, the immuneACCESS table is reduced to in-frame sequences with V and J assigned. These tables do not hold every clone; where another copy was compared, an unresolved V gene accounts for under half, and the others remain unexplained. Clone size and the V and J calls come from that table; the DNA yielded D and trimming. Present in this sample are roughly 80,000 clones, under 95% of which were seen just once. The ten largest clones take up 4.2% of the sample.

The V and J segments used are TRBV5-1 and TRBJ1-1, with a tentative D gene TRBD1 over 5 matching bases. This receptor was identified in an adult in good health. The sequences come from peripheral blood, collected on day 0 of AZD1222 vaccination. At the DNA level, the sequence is TGCGCCAGCAGCCACCGGGACTCCAAGGGGAACACTGAAGCTTTCTTT. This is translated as CASSHRDSKGNTEAFF.